This record concerns one T cell receptor beta chain sequence. Its antigen is as yet unknown. These data are taken from a study of Graves' ophthalmopathy and Graves' hyperthyroidism. Study-level information: Peripheral blood was obtained at first diagnosis, ahead of any treatment.

Germline CDR1 reads LNHDA; CDR2 reads SQIVND (reference sequence). V lost 5 bases, J lost 14 bases, and 16 bases lay in between. This CDR3 has 12 amino acids. The study, taken as a whole, reports: The model forecast ophthalmopathy progression, reaching over 70% sensitivity and 72% to 80% specificity. Most thyroid clonotypes expanded beyond 0.001 frequency were also found in blood.

RNA served as the template for amplifying TCR beta CDR3 regions. In the first round, RT-PCR was carried out with HTBI primers, and a multiplex PCR formed the second round. TCRdb called the multiplex PCR reads again in MiXCR, with one record for every CDR3 protein. This table has about 25,000 distinct CDR3 sequences, roughly 50% appearing once. The evidence that diagnosis relied on was clinical symptoms, serum thyroxine, TRAb, thyroid ultrasound and orbital computed tomography. The specimen sequenced was peripheral blood. The chain is built from TRBV19 and TRBJ1-5; no clear D gene. The sequence came from an adult woman with stable Graves' hyperthyroidism. CDR3 sequence reads: CASSWTKDNEHF. The CDR3 DNA reads as TGTGCCAGTAGTTGGACCAAAGACAATGAGCATTTT.